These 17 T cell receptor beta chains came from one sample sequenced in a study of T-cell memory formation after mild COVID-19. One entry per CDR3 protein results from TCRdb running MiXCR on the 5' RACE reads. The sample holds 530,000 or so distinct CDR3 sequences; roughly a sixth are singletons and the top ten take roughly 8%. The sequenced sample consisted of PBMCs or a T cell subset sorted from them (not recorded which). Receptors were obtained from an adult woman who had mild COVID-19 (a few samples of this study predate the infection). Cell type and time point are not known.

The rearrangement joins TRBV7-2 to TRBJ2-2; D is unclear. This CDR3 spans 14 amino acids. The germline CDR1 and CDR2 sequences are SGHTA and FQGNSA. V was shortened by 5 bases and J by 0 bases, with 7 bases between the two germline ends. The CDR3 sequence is CASSTLANTGELFF. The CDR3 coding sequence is TGTGCCAGCAGCACTCTCGCGAACACCGGGGAGCTGTTTTTT.

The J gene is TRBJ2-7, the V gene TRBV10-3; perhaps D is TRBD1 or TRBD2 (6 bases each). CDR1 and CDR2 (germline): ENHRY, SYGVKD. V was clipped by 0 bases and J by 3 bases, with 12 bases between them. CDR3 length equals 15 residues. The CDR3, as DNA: TGTGCCATCAGTGAGTCAACGGGGGCCATCTACGAGCAGTACTTC. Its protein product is CAISESTGAIYEQYF.

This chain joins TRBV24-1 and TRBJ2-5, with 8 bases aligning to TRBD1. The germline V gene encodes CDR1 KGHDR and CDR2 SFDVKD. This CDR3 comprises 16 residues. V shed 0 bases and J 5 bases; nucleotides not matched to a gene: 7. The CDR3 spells CATSDLRSDRGETQYF. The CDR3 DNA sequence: TGTGCCACCAGTGATTTGCGGTCTGACAGGGGTGAGACCCAGTACTTC.

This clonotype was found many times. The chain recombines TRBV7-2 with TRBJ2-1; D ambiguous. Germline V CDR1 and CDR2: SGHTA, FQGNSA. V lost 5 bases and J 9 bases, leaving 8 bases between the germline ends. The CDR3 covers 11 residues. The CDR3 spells CASSPGVEQFF. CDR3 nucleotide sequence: TGTGCCAGCAGCCCGGGTGTTGAGCAGTTCTTC.

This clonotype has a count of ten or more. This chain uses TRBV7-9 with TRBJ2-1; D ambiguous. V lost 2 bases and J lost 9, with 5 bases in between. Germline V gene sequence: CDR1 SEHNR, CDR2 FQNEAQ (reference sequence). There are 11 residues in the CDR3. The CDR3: CASSLSAEQFF. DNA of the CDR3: TGTGCCAGCAGCTTATCGGCTGAGCAGTTCTTC.

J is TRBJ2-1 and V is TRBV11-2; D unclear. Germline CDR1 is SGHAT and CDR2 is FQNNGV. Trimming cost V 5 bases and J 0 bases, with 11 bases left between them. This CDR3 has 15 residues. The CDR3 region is CASSPYLYSYNEQFF. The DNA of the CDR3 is TGTGCCAGCAGCCCCTACCTGTACTCCTACAATGAGCAGTTCTTC. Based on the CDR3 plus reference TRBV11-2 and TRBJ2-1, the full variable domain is EAGVAQSPRYKIIEKRQSVAFWCNPISGHATLYWYQQILGQGPKLLIQFQNNGVVDDSQLPKDRFSAERLKGVDSTLKIQPAKLEDSAVYLCASSPYLYSYNEQFFGPGTRLTVL.

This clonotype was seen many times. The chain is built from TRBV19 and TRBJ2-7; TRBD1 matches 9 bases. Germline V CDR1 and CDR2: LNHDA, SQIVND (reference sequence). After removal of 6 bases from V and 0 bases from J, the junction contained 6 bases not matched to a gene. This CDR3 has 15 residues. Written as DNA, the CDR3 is TGTGCCAGTAGAGCGACAGGGGGAAGCTCCTACGAGCAGTACTTC. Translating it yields CASRATGGSSYEQYF.

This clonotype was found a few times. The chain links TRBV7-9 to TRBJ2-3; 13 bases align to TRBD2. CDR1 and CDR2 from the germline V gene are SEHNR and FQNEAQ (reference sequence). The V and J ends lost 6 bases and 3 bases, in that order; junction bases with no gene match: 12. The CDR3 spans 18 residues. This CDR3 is CASRPTSGRASGTDTQYF. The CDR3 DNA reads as TGTGCCAGCAGGCCTACTAGCGGGAGGGCTAGCGGAACAGATACGCAGTATTTT. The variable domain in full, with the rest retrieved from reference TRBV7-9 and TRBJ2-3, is DTGVSQNPRHKITKRGQNVTFRCDPISEHNRLYWYRQTLGQGPEFLTYFQNEAQLEKSRLLSDRFSAERPKGSFSTLEIQRTEQGDSAMYLCASRPTSGRASGTDTQYFGPGTRLTVL.

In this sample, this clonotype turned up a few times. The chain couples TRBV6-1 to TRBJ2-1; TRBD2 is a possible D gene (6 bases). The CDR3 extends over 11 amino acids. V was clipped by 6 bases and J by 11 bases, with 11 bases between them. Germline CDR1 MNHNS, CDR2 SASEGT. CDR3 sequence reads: CASSSGGKQFF. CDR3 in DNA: TGTGCCAGCAGCTCTGGCGGGAAGCAGTTCTTC.

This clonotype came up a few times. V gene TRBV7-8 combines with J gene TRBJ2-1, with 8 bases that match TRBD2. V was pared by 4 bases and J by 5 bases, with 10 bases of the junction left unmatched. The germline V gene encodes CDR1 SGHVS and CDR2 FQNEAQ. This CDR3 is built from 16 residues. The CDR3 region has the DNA TGTGCCAGCAGCTACGGAGCGGGAGTCGAACACAATGAGCAGTTCTTC. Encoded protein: CASSYGAGVEHNEQFF.

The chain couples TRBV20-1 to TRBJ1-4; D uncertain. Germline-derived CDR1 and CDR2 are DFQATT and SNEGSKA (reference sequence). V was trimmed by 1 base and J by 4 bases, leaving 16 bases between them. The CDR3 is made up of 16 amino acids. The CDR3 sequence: CSARASGAGFNEKLFF. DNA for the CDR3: TGCAGTGCTAGAGCCTCGGGTGCGGGTTTTAATGAAAAACTGTTTTTT.

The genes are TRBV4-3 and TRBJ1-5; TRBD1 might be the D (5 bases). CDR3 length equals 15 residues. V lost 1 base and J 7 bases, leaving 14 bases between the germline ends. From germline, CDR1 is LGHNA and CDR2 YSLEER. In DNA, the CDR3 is TGCGCCAGCAGCCAAGCTCACTGGGGGAGCCAGCCCCAGCATTTT. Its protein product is CASSQAHWGSQPQHF.

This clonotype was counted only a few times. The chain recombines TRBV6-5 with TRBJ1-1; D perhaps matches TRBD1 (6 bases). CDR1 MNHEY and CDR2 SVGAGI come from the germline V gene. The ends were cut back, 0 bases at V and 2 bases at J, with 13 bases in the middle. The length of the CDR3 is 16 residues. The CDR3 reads CASSYSGQTPNTEAFF. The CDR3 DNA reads TGTGCCAGCAGTTACTCCGGACAGACCCCTAACACTGAAGCTTTCTTT.

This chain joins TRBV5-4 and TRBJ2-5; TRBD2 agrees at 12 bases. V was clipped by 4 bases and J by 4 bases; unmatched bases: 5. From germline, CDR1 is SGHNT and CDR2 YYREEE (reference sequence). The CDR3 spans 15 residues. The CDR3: CASSVSSGGGETQYF. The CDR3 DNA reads TGTGCCAGCAGCGTCTCTAGCGGGGGGGGAGAGACCCAGTACTTC.

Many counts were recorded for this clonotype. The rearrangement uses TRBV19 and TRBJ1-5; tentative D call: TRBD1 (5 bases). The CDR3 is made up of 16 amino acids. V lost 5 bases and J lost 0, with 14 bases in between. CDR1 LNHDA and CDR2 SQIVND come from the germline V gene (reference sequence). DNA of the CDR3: TGTGCCAGTAGTCGGGACCGGATTTATAGCAATCAGCCCCAGCATTTT. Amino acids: CASSRDRIYSNQPQHF.

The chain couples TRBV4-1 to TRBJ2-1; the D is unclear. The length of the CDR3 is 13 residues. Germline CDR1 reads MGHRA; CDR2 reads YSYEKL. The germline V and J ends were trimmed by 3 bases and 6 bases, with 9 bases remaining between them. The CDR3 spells CASSHKAGNEQFF. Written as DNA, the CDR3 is TGCGCCAGCAGCCACAAAGCTGGCAATGAGCAGTTCTTC.

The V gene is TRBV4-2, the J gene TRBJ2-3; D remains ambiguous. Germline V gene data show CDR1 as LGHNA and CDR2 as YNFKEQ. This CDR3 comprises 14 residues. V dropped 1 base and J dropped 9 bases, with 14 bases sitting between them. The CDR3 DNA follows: TGTGCCAGCAGCCAAGGCCCGACCGCGGACACGCAGTATTTT. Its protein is CASSQGPTADTQYF.